This T cell receptor beta chain was obtained from a study of blood T cell repertoires in COVID-19. As for the study in general: Donors in the United States, Italy and Spain gave samples during acute or convalescent COVID-19. T cells, B-cell-depleted T cells, or PBMCs supplied cDNA or gDNA.

V trimming: 4 bases; J trimming: 7 bases; junction bases outside the gene matches: 9. CDR1 is MRHNA and CDR2 is SNTAGT in the germline V gene. CDR3 size: 15 residues. Original analysis: Amplification with reference gene primers provided the estimates of nucleated cell counts. Sequencing was performed with immunoSEQ multiplex PCR; in TCRdb, only in-frame clones are kept and a portion is missing. For V, J and clone size, that table is used; D and trimming come from the DNA. The sample shows under 85,000 clones, 80% to 90% of them seen only once. The TCR was taken from a man between 65 and 79 years old with active or convalescent COVID-19. Sequencing used peripheral blood. The chain combines TRBV6-4 with TRBJ1-4; 7 positions agree with TRBD1. The CDR3 here is CASSGVGQVGEKLFF. The CDR3 nucleotides are TGTGCCAGCAGTGGGGTTGGACAGGTCGGTGAAAAACTGTTTTTT.